This T cell receptor beta chain originates from a study of shared clonotypes between healthy human individuals. Sequencing was performed with immunoSEQ multiplex PCR; in TCRdb, only in-frame clones are kept and a portion is missing. The data hold more than 2 million clones, with 95% observed a single time. The length of the CDR3 is 14 residues. From germline, CDR1 is MDHEN and CDR2 SYDVKM. The V segment lost 5 bases and the J segment 0 bases; nucleotides outside the gene matches: 2. A CD45RA-negative memory subset and a CD45RA+ naive subset were separated from the CD4+ cells. The sequence was obtained from a young man in good health. Sequenced sample: naive CD4+ T cells sorted from blood. Noted subset: CD45RA+ positively selected. This chain links TRBV28 with TRBJ2-7; TRBD1 aligns across 9 bases. CDR3 sequence reads: CASSTGGYSYEQYF. CDR3 in DNA: TGTGCCAGCAGTACAGGGGGCTACTCCTACGAGCAGTACTTC. Based on the CDR3 plus reference TRBV28 and TRBJ2-7, the full variable domain is DVKVTQSSRYLVKRTGEKVFLECVQDMDHENMFWYRQDPGLGLRLIYFSYDVKMKEKGDIPEGYSVSREKKERFSLILESASTNQTSMYLCASSTGGYSYEQYFGPGTRLTVT.